This section outlines one T cell receptor (beta chain) sequence together with its context. Antigen unknown. This specimen belongs to a study of T cell repertoires in cytomegalovirus infection. From germline, CDR1 is SGHRS and CDR2 YFSETQ. The CDR3 has 15 residues. The J segment lost 1 base and the V segment lost 2 bases, leaving 5 bases of the junction unmatched. In TCRdb, the reads were re-called with MiXCR into one record per CDR3 protein. The sample holds some 560,000 distinct CDR3 sequences; over 35% are singletons and the top ten take 48%. The rearrangement uses TRBV5-1 and TRBJ1-1, with TRBD1 matching 7 bases. This specimen was cultured PBMCs, taken from culture after CMV antigen stimulation. The TCR comes from a human donor in good health (CMV status not recorded). Some clones in this sample may be carry-over from other donors' samples. Written as DNA, the CDR3 is TGCGCCAGCAGCTTAACGACAGGGCCGAACACTGAAGCTTTCTTT. Protein: CASSLTTGPNTEAFF.